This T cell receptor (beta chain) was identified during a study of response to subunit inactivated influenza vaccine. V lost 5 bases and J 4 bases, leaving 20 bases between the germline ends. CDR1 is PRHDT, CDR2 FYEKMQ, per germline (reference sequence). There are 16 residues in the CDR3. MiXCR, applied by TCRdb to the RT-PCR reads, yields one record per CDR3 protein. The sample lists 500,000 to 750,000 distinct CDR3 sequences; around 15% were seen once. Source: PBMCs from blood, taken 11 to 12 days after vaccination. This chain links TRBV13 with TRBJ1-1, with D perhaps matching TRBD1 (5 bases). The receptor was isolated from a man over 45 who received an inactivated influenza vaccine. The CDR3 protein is CASSHDLREVGTEAFF. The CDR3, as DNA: TGTGCCAGCAGCCATGACCTCAGGGAGGTGGGCACTGAAGCTTTCTTT.